This T cell receptor beta chain was found in a study of T cell clonotyping in hematopoietic cell transplantation. Here immunoSEQ multiplex PCR was the method, and the copy in TCRdb shows in-frame clones only, minus some. This sample carries about 76,000 clones, 90% to 96% of them seen once, and the ten largest clones take around 1.7%. For this clone: This sample also contains other DNA sequences that code for the same CDR3.

V shed 0 bases and J shed 4 bases, with 9 bases lying between them. Germline V gene sequence: CDR1 GTSNPN, CDR2 SVGIG (reference sequence). The CDR3 consists of 14 residues. Indicated time point: recipient sample about 28 days before transplant, after cytoreduction. The sequencing used peripheral blood mononuclear cells, collected before stem cell transplant. This sequence was found in a woman aged 45 to 65 with acute myeloid leukemia. Some clones in this sample may be carry-over from other donors' samples. The rearrangement joins TRBV30 to TRBJ1-4; weak D call: TRBD1 (5 bases). CDR3 loop: CAWSVGGDNEKLFF. In DNA form, the CDR3 reads TGTGCCTGGAGTGTAGGAGGGGATAATGAAAAACTGTTTTTT.